The next 14 T cell receptor beta chains were all read from a single sample in a study of blood T cell repertoires in COVID-19. This table comes from immunoSEQ multiplex PCR, and its TCRdb copy is limited to in-frame clones, with some not included. The sample yields just over 300,000 clones, 75% to 90% seen once. Sequenced material: PBMCs or T cells enriched from blood (not recorded which). These receptors were obtained from a woman aged 40 to 49 who had recovered from COVID-19.

The chain links TRBV11-2 to TRBJ2-7; TRBD1 matches at 8 bases. From germline, CDR1 is SGHAT and CDR2 FQNNGV. Trimming removed 2 bases from V and 1 base from J; junction bases left unmatched: 10. This CDR3 has 17 amino acids. This CDR3 reads CASSLKAMDRASYEQYF. DNA for the CDR3: TGTGCCAGCAGCTTAAAAGCGATGGACAGGGCATCCTACGAGCAGTACTTC.

This chain joins TRBV18 and TRBJ1-4; 9 bases map to TRBD1. The CDR3 covers 14 residues. With 5 bases clipped from V and 6 bases from J, the junction kept 4 bases outside the gene matches. The V gene's germline CDR1 is KGHSH and CDR2 LQKENI. The CDR3 spells CASSVQGAYEKLFF. The CDR3 DNA follows: TGTGCCAGCTCAGTACAGGGGGCCTATGAAAAACTGTTTTTT.

The chain combines TRBV6-4 with TRBJ1-5, with unresolved D. CDR3 size: 16 residues. Trimming left V 0 bases short and J 3 bases short, with 12 bases between. CDR1 is MRHNA, CDR2 SNTAGT, per germline. This chain's CDR3 is CASSDSTAGNNQPQHF. As DNA, the CDR3 is TGTGCCAGCAGTGACTCGACGGCAGGCAACAATCAGCCCCAGCATTTT.

The chain employs TRBV4-3 and TRBJ1-5; 7 nucleotides line up with TRBD1. The CDR3 length is 19 residues. Germline CDR1 and CDR2: LGHNA and YSLEER. V trimming: 0 bases; J trimming: 2 bases; junction bases outside the gene matches: 13. This CDR3 reads CASSQDVVVGGNGNQPQHF. In nucleotides, the CDR3 is TGCGCCAGCAGCCAAGACGTTGTGGTAGGGGGCAATGGCAATCAGCCCCAGCATTTT.

The table lists this clone with many counts. The chain recombines TRBV30 with TRBJ1-6; D is undetermined. Germline assignment: CDR1 GTSNPN and CDR2 SVGIG (reference sequence). This CDR3 comprises 16 residues. Trimming removed 2 bases at V and 1 base at J, with 12 bases between. The CDR3 bases are TGTGCCTGGAGTTGGGAGGGTAGTTCCTATAATTCACCCCTCCACTTT. Translation: CAWSWEGSSYNSPLHF.

About this clone: Sequence at one end of the junction differs from germline and may be a read error. This chain uses TRBV7-2 with TRBJ2-5; TRBD2 matches 14 bases. The CDR3 contains 17 residues. The germline CDR1 and CDR2 sequences are SGHTA and FQGNSA. The CDR3 DNA follows: TGTGCCAGCAACTTAGATGGACTAGCGGGGGGATCGGAGACCCAGTACTTC. Its protein product is CASNLDGLAGGSETQYF.

The chain has TRBV29-1 and TRBJ1-1; 7 nucleotides align to TRBD1. This CDR3 region has 15 residues. V was clipped by 1 base and J by 0 bases; unmatched bases: 5. CDR1 and CDR2 (germline): SQVTM, ANQGSEA. CDR3 sequence: CSVEGQGWMNTEAFF. The CDR3 DNA sequence: TGCAGCGTTGAAGGACAGGGCTGGATGAACACTGAAGCTTTCTTT.

The rearrangement links TRBV10-3 to TRBJ2-3; 13 bases match TRBD2. The V segment lost 6 bases and the J segment 0 bases; nucleotides outside the gene matches: 12. The CDR3 has 19 amino acids. Germline V gene lookup returns CDR1 ENHRY and CDR2 SYGVKD. The CDR3 region is CAISPHTSGGASSTDTQYF. The CDR3 coding sequence is TGTGCCATCAGCCCTCACACTAGCGGGGGGGCTAGCAGCACAGATACGCAGTATTTT.

The chain couples TRBV6-5 to TRBJ1-1; maybe TRBD1 (5 bases). CDR1 MNHEY and CDR2 SVGAGI come from the germline V gene. CDR3 size: 14 residues. V was trimmed by 0 bases and J by 4 bases, leaving 9 bases between them. CDR3 in amino acids: CASSYSGGGTEAFF. In nucleotides, the CDR3 is TGTGCCAGCAGTTACTCGGGGGGAGGCACTGAAGCTTTCTTT.

This chain links TRBV4-1 with TRBJ2-5; D is uncertain. Trimming removed 2 bases from V and 1 base from J, with 8 bases in between. Germline values: CDR1 MGHRA, CDR2 YSYEKL. CDR3 length: 14 amino acids. The CDR3: CASSQLPSQETQYF. Written as DNA, the CDR3 is TGCGCCAGCAGCCAACTTCCTAGCCAAGAGACCCAGTACTTC.

The rearrangement uses TRBV7-3 and TRBJ1-1; D uncertain. Germline CDR1 and CDR2: SGHTA and FQGTGA. This CDR3 is built from 13 residues. With 5 bases removed from V and 5 bases from J, the gap between germline ends came to 12 bases. For the CDR3, the DNA is TGTGCCAGCAGCCCAAGGGAGGAGACTGAAGCTTTCTTT. The encoded protein is CASSPREETEAFF. Full variable domain (rest looked up from reference TRBV7-3 and TRBJ1-1): GAGVSQTPSNKVTEKGKYVELRCDPISGHTALYWYRQSLGQGPEFLIYFQGTGAADDSGLPNDRFFAVRPEGSVSTLKIQRTERGDSAVYLCASSPREETEAFFGQGTRLTVV.

This rearrangement joins TRBV10-3 to TRBJ2-5; D call uncertain. V was cut by 3 bases and J by 12 bases, with 11 bases left in between. Germline-derived CDR1 and CDR2 are ENHRY and SYGVKD. This CDR3 is built from 11 residues. CDR3 in amino acids: CAISDGEAKYF. The CDR3 nucleotides read TGTGCCATCAGTGATGGAGAGGCTAAGTACTTC.

This clone appeared a single time. This chain connects TRBV4-3 to TRBJ1-4; 7 bases fit TRBD1. There are 15 residues in the CDR3. V shed 4 bases and J 7 bases; nucleotides not matched to a gene: 9. Germline V gene lookup returns CDR1 LGHNA and CDR2 YSLEER. CDR3 residues: CASSPDRDRFEKLFF. CDR3 nucleotide sequence: TGCGCCAGCAGCCCCGACCGGGACAGATTTGAAAAACTGTTTTTT.

The rearrangement links TRBV11-1 to TRBJ1-3; the D is unclear. Trimming pared 5 bases from V and 0 bases from J, leaving 5 bases between. From germline, CDR1 is SGHAT and CDR2 FQDESV (reference sequence). The CDR3 runs to 13 residues. In DNA, the CDR3 is TGTGCCAGCAGCCAGGACTCTGGAAACACCATATATTTT. It translates to CASSQDSGNTIYF.